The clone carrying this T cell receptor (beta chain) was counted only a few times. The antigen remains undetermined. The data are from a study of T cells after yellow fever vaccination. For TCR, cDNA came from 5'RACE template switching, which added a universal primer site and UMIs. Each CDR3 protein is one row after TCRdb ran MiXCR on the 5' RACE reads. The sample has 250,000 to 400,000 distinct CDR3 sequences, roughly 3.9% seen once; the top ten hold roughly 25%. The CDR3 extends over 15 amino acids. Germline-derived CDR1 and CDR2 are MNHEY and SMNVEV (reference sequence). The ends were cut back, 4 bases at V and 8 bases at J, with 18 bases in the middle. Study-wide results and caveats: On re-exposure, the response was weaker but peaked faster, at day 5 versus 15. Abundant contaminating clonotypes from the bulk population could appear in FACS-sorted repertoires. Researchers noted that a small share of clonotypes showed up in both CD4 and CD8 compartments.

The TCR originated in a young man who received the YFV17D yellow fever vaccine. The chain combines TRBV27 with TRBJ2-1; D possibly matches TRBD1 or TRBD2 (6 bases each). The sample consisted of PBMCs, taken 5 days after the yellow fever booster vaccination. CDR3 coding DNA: TGTGCCAGCAGTTCTTCCTCGAGGGGGGCCCATGAGCAGTTCTTC. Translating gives CASSSSSRGAHEQFF.